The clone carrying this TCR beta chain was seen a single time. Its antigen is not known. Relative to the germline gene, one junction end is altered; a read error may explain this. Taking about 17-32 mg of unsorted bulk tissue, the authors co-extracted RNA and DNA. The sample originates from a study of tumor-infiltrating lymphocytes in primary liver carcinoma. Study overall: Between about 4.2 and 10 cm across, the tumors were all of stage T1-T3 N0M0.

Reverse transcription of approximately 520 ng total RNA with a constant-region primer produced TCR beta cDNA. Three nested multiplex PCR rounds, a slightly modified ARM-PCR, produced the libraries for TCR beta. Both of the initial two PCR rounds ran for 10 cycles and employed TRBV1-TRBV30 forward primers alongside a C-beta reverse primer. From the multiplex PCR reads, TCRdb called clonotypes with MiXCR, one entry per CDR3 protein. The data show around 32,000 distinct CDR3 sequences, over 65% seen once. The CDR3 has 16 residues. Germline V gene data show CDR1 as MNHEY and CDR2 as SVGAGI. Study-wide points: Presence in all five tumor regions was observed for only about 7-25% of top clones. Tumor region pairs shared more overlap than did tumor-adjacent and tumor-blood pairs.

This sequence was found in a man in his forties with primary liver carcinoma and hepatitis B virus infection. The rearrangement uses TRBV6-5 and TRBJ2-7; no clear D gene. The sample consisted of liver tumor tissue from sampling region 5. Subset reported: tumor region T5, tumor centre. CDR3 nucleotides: TGTACCAGCAGTCCGGAAGTAAGGGTGAACTCCTACGAGCAGTACTTC. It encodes CTSSPEVRVNSYEQYF.